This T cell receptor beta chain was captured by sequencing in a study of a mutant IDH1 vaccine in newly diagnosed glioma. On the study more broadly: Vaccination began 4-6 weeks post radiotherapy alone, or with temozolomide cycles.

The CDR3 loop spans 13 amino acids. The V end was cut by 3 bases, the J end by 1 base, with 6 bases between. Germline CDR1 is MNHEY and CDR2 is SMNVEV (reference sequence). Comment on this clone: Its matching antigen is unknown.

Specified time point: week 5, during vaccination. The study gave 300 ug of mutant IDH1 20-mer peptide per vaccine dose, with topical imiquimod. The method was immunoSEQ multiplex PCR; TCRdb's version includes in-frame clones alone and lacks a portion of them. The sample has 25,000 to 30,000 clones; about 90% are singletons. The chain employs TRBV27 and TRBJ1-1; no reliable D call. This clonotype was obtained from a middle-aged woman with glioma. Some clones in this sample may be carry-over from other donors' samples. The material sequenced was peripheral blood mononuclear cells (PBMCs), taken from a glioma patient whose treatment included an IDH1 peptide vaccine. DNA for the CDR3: TGTGCCAGCAGTTTGGGGTCGAACACTGAAGCTTTCTTT. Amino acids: CASSLGSNTEAFF.